The sequence of this T cell receptor beta chain was determined in a study of a mutant IDH1 vaccine in newly diagnosed glioma. For the study at large: It was radiotherapy, temozolomide, or both that patients received previously, with most receiving both.

Some clones are missing from TCRdb's copy, which holds only in-frame ones; the method was immunoSEQ multiplex PCR. The table shows some 64,000 clones, with about 81% occurring only once. General study findings and limits: Apparently unrelated to pseudoprogression were changes in the top peripheral T cell clonotypes. Most patients, approximately 93%, showed vaccine-induced immune responses.

Described time point: week 11, during vaccination. Mutant IDH1 20-mer peptide, at 300 ug, made up each vaccine dose, with topical imiquimod. Each donor presented with a new WHO grade 3 or 4 astrocytoma that tested IDH1-mutant and showed ATRX loss. There are 12 residues in the CDR3. The ends were cut back, 8 bases at V and 7 bases at J, with 9 bases in the middle. Germline V CDR1 and CDR2: MNHEY, SVGAGI. To note about this clone: What it binds is not known.

The chain recombines TRBV6-5 with TRBJ1-6; no clear D. This clonotype was sampled from a woman aged 45-60 years with glioma. The sample in question was PBMCs, obtained from a glioma patient whose treatment included an IDH1 peptide vaccine. The CDR3 is CASHLENSPLHF. The CDR3 coding sequence is TGTGCCAGCCATCTAGAGAATTCACCCCTCCACTTT.